Shown below are 14 T cell receptor beta chains from a single sample sequenced in a study of blood T cell repertoires in COVID-19. Produced via immunoSEQ multiplex PCR; TCRdb's table is partial and in-frame only. The data contain around 80,000 clones, approximately 80% of them singletons. Sequencing was carried out using peripheral blood. The source is a woman between 70 and 85 years old with acute or convalescent COVID-19.

This chain links TRBV19 with TRBJ2-1, with a weak D call TRBD2 (5 bases). Per germline, CDR1 LNHDA and CDR2 SQIVND (reference sequence). This CDR3 region has 14 residues. V was cut by 5 bases and J by 5 bases, with 13 bases left in between. The CDR3 DNA follows: TGTGCCAGTAGTTCGCTAGCCCTGGACAATGAGCAGTTCTTC. The encoded protein is CASSSLALDNEQFF.

This sequence joins TRBV20-1 and TRBJ2-7; unclear D gene. V was trimmed by 0 bases and J by 5 bases, leaving 5 bases between them. Germline V gives CDR1 DFQATT, CDR2 SNEGSKA (reference sequence). CDR3 size: 11 residues. CDR3 nucleotides: TGCAGTGCTAGAGATCAGAACGAGCAGTACTTC. Its protein is CSARDQNEQYF.

A single count supports this clone. This chain connects TRBV7-3 to TRBJ1-1; 9 bases agree with TRBD1. With 5 bases clipped from V and 7 bases from J, the junction kept 5 bases outside the gene matches. From germline, CDR1 is SGHTA and CDR2 FQGTGA. The CDR3 has 13 amino acids. The CDR3 region is CASSGTGRGEAFF. DNA of the CDR3: TGTGCCAGCAGCGGGACAGGGAGGGGTGAAGCTTTCTTT.

The CDR3 reads CASSPDAGRHNEQFF. Written as DNA, the CDR3 is TGTGCCAGCAGCCCCGACGCGGGGAGGCACAATGAGCAGTTCTTC. J is TRBJ2-1 and V is TRBV7-2, with TRBD2 as a possible D gene (6 bases). V lost 5 bases and J lost 5, with 16 bases in between. The CDR3 spans 15 residues. The germline gives CDR1 SGHTA, CDR2 FQGNSA. The full variable domain, its missing parts supplied by reference TRBV7-2 and TRBJ2-1, is GAGVSQSPSNKVTEKGKDVELRCDPISGHTALYWYRQSLGQGLEFLIYFQGNSAPDKSGLPSDRFSAERTGGSVSTLTIQRTQQEDSAVYLCASSPDAGRHNEQFFGPGTRLTVL.

This clone has only a few counts. CDR3 residues: CASSRDYSGANVLTF. CDR3 DNA: TGCGCCAGCAGCCGAGACTACTCTGGGGCCAACGTCCTGACTTTC. This sequence joins TRBV4-3 and TRBJ2-6; D is perhaps TRBD2 (5 bases). Germline-derived CDR1 and CDR2 are LGHNA and YSLEER. The CDR3 runs 15 residues. V dropped 4 bases and J dropped 0 bases, with 7 bases sitting between them.

This chain connects TRBV4-1 to TRBJ1-1, with D tentatively TRBD1 (5 bases). This CDR3 contains 15 residues. Germline assignment: CDR1 MGHRA and CDR2 YSYEKL. The germline V and J ends were trimmed by 1 base and 4 bases, with 13 bases remaining between them. The CDR3 bases are TGCGCCAGCAGCCAAGCGCCGCAGGGCTCCACTGAAGCTTTCTTT. Protein product: CASSQAPQGSTEAFF.

J is TRBJ2-3 and V is TRBV7-3; 13 bases agree with TRBD2. Germline trimming cut 5 bases from V and 2 bases from J; bases unmatched to any gene: 4. CDR3 length: 16 amino acids. The germline CDR1 and CDR2 sequences are SGHTA and FQGTGA. CDR3 region: CASSIGLAGDTDTQYF. CDR3 nucleotides: TGTGCCAGCAGCATCGGACTAGCGGGGGACACAGATACGCAGTATTTT.

This clone occurred once. The rearrangement uses TRBV24-1 and TRBJ2-7, with D perhaps matching TRBD2 (6 bases). This CDR3 region has 12 residues. The V end lost 12 bases, the J end lost 2 bases, and 13 bases lay between the germline ends. CDR1 and CDR2 from the germline V gene are KGHDR and SFDVKD. This chain's CDR3 is CALRGYTYEQYF. The CDR3 nucleotides read TGTGCCCTCCGGGGGTATACCTACGAGCAGTACTTC.

The chain joins TRBV4-2 to TRBJ1-1; 9 nucleotides match TRBD1. With V trimmed by 3 bases and J by 1 base, 6 bases remained unmatched. Germline V gene data show CDR1 as LGHNA and CDR2 as YNFKEQ. The CDR3 is 16 amino acids. The chain's CDR3 is CASSHLDRGKNTEAFF. In DNA, the CDR3 is TGTGCCAGCAGCCACCTGGACAGGGGAAAGAACACTGAAGCTTTCTTT.

The chain is built from TRBV14 and TRBJ2-5, with D possibly TRBD2 on 5 matching bases. Germline CDR1 is SGHDN and CDR2 is FVKESK. The CDR3 contains 13 residues. The V end was cut by 1 base, the J end by 4 bases, with 7 bases between. The CDR3 sequence is CASSQARGETQYF. The CDR3 DNA sequence: TGTGCCAGCAGCCAAGCCCGGGGAGAGACCCAGTACTTC.

The chain is built from TRBV13 and TRBJ2-1; D ambiguous. Trimming removed 3 bases from V and 0 bases from J, with 9 bases in between. The CDR3 runs 15 residues. The germline V gene has CDR1 PRHDT and CDR2 FYEKMQ (reference sequence). The CDR3 loop is CASSFDISSYNEQFF. CDR3 DNA sequence: TGTGCCAGCAGCTTCGACATTTCCTCCTACAATGAGCAGTTCTTC.

In this sample, this clone turned up a few times. The chain has TRBV2 and TRBJ1-2; D is ambiguous. This CDR3 region has 12 residues. Germline V gives CDR1 SNHLY, CDR2 FYNNEI. Trimming removed 7 bases at V and 4 bases at J, with 10 bases between. The CDR3: CASKPSLYGYTF. In nucleotides, the CDR3 is TGTGCCAGCAAGCCGTCCCTCTATGGCTACACCTTC.

For this clone: Its ends do not fully match the called genes, so a read error is possible. This rearrangement joins TRBV4-3 to TRBJ1-5; possible D gene TRBD1, 6 bases. The length of the CDR3 is 15 residues. The V gene's germline CDR1 is LGHNA and CDR2 YSLEER. For the CDR3, the DNA is TGCGCCAGCAGCCAAGAGGACAGACCCAATCAACCCCAGCATTTT. Protein product: CASSQEDRPNQPQHF.

This chain links TRBV7-6 with TRBJ1-2, with 9 bases fitting TRBD1. In germline, CDR1 is SGHVS, CDR2 FNYEAQ. J was trimmed by 7 bases and V by 4 bases; bases with no gene match: 7. The length of the CDR3 is 14 residues. CDR3 protein: CASSSDRGPLGYTF. The DNA for the CDR3 is TGTGCCAGCAGCTCGGACAGGGGACCACTTGGCTACACCTTC.